This T cell receptor beta chain emerged from a study of blood T cell repertoires in COVID-19. Study at large: Samples of COVID-19 (acute and convalescent) were obtained from the United States, Italy and Spain. PBMCs, B-cell-depleted T cells, or T cells provided the cDNA or gDNA that made up the material.

Sequencing was performed with immunoSEQ multiplex PCR; in TCRdb, only in-frame clones are kept and a portion is missing. Seen here are 60,000 to 85,000 clones, 80% observed once, and the top ten hold about 12%. The CDR3 sequence is 15 residues long. CDR1 and CDR2 (germline): SGHAT, FQDESV (reference sequence). The ends were cut back, 0 bases at V and 0 bases at J, with 6 bases in the middle. Sequenced input: peripheral blood. The V gene is TRBV11-1, the J gene TRBJ1-3; D is ambiguous. The sequence came from a human donor in a cohort sampled during active COVID-19. This chain's CDR3 is CASSLAAISGNTIYF. The CDR3 DNA follows: TGTGCCAGCAGCTTAGCCGCGATCTCTGGAAACACCATATATTTT.